The 20 T cell receptor beta chains reported below all come from one sample, sequenced in a study of regulatory T cells in long-lasting Graves disease. Both iRepertoire HTBI primers and Arm-PCR of CDR3 regions were used to build the TCR beta libraries. TCRdb ran MiXCR on the multiplex PCR reads and lists one entry per CDR3 protein. This table holds a few hundred thousand distinct CDR3 sequences, approximately 12% found once. Sample time point: newly diagnosed GD, antithyroid drugs for less than 3 months. RNA from PBMCs was the source of the TCR library. The same data also contributed to another study, on T cells in Graves' hyperthyroidism and ophthalmopathy.

The sample was peripheral blood mononuclear cells (PBMCs), taken at new diagnosis, from a patient treated with antithyroid drugs. These receptors all come from a young woman with Graves disease.

This clonotype has ten or more counts. The chain combines TRBV6-1 with TRBJ1-1; D gene unclear. Between the trimmed V and J ends, which lost 5 bases and 1 base, there was a span of 8 bases. Germline CDR1 MNHNS, CDR2 SASEGT. The CDR3 covers 13 residues. The CDR3 DNA follows: TGTGCCAGCAGTCGCCGGGAGAACACTGAAGCTTTCTTT. As protein: CASSRRENTEAFF.

This clonotype was observed many times. The chain recombines TRBV11-2 with TRBJ2-1, with 7 bases identical to TRBD2. Trimming removed 4 bases from V and 8 bases from J; junction bases left unmatched: 14. Per germline, CDR1 SGHAT and CDR2 FQNNGV. The CDR3 runs to 16 residues. DNA of the CDR3: TGTGCCAGCAGCTCCCTCGTGGGAGGGCCTTTTCATGAGCAGTTCTTC. Protein product: CASSSLVGGPFHEQFF.

This clonotype has at least ten counts. The J gene is TRBJ1-2, the V gene TRBV9, with D unresolved. CDR3 length equals 13 residues. Looked up from germline, CDR1 is SGDLS and CDR2 is YYNGEE. With 7 bases removed from V and 6 bases from J, the gap between germline ends came to 16 bases. This CDR3 reads CASSDGWANGYTF. The CDR3 coding sequence is TGTGCCAGCTCGGACGGTTGGGCGAATGGCTACACCTTC. Full variable domain (missing parts from reference TRBV9 and TRBJ1-2): DSGVTQTPKHLITATGQRVTLRCSPRSGDLSVYWYQQSLDQGLQFLIQYYNGEERAKGNILERFSAQQFPDLHSELNLSSLELGDSALYFCASSDGWANGYTFGSGTRLTVV.

This clonotype was observed a single time. This clone may be a read error of a much larger clone one base away. The chain carries TRBV27 and TRBJ2-1; 10 bases match TRBD2. Germline values: CDR1 MNHEY, CDR2 SMNVEV (reference sequence). V lost 11 bases to trimming and J lost 5 bases; unmatched junction nucleotides: 9. This CDR3 has 14 amino acids. The CDR3 sequence is CAGMRLAGDNEQFF. For the CDR3, the DNA is TGTGCCGGCATGCGGCTAGCGGGAGACAATGAGCAGTTCTTC.

This clonotype occurred many times. This chain links TRBV6-2 or TRBV6-3 with TRBJ2-7; unclear D gene. Trimming left V 2 bases short and J 6 bases short, with 8 bases between. The CDR3 is made up of 12 amino acids. Germline assignment: CDR1 MNHEY and CDR2 SVGEGT. The CDR3 DNA reads as TGTGCCAGCAGTTACCCGTCTCTCGAGCAGTACTTC. It translates to CASSYPSLEQYF.

This clonotype was recorded many times. The chain recombines TRBV12-3 or TRBV12-4 with TRBJ1-2, with no clear D. V lost 1 base and J 7 bases, leaving 13 bases between the germline ends. The CDR3 contains 14 residues. The DNA of the CDR3 is TGTGCCAGCAGTTTAGGTTGGAGGGCGGGTGGCTACACCTTC. It is translated as CASSLGWRAGGYTF.

This clonotype was counted ten times or more. This sequence joins TRBV18 and TRBJ1-2; D is possibly TRBD1 (5 bases). Germline lookup yields CDR1 KGHSH and CDR2 LQKENI. V was clipped by 5 bases and J by 5 bases, with 12 bases between them. This CDR3 comprises 13 residues. The CDR3 DNA is TGTGCCAGCTCATCTGGACAAGCATATGGCTACACCTTC. Protein product: CASSSGQAYGYTF.

This clonotype was found many times. This chain uses TRBV7-2 with TRBJ1-1; D perhaps matches TRBD1 (5 bases). This CDR3 has 14 residues. The V gene lost 0 bases and the J gene lost 5 bases, with 10 bases spanning the gap. Germline V gene lookup returns CDR1 SGHTA and CDR2 FQGNSA. This CDR3 reads CASSLAAGSTEAFF. Here the CDR3 DNA reads TGTGCCAGCAGCTTAGCTGCAGGGAGTACTGAAGCTTTCTTT.

This clonotype was seen at least ten times. CDR3 region: CASSLPTGFGNQPQHF. The CDR3 coding sequence is TGTGCCAGCAGCCTACCCACAGGGTTTGGCAATCAGCCCCAGCATTTT. The chain is built from TRBV28 and TRBJ1-5; D might be TRBD1 (6 bases). The V end was cut by 6 bases, the J end by 2 bases, with 17 bases between. This CDR3 is built from 16 residues. Germline lookup yields CDR1 MDHEN and CDR2 SYDVKM.

This clonotype was counted many times. V usage is TRBV24-1 and J usage is TRBJ2-7; D perhaps matches TRBD2 (6 bases). V lost 5 bases and J lost 7, with 14 bases in between. Germline CDR1 is KGHDR and CDR2 is SFDVKD. The CDR3 runs 13 residues. The CDR3: CATSGGTQEEQYF. DNA for the CDR3: TGTGCCACCAGTGGCGGGACCCAAGAAGAGCAGTACTTC.

This clonotype was picked up a small number of times. CDR3 amino acids: CASSLTGEATQYF. The CDR3 coding sequence is TGTGCCAGCAGTTTGACAGGGGAGGCTACGCAGTATTTT. The chain couples TRBV5-5 to TRBJ2-3; 8 nucleotides agree with TRBD1. The CDR3 is 13 amino acids. Germline V gene lookup returns CDR1 SGHKS and CDR2 YYEKEE (reference sequence). J lost 8 bases, V lost 5 bases, and 7 bases had no gene match.

The chain joins TRBV20-1 to TRBJ2-7; tentatively, D is TRBD1 (6 bases). Germline V gene data show CDR1 as DFQATT and CDR2 as SNEGSKA (reference sequence). Trimming removed 2 bases at V and 2 bases at J, with 19 bases between. The CDR3 has 16 amino acids. The CDR3 DNA sequence: TGCAGTGCTAGATGGTCGACAGGATCAAGTCCCTACGAGCAGTACTTC. Its protein is CSARWSTGSSPYEQYF.

In its sample, this clonotype was seen many times. J is TRBJ1-5 and V is TRBV27; a weak D match, TRBD1 (5 bases). V was shortened by 0 bases and J by 9 bases, with 9 bases between the two germline ends. This CDR3 has 13 residues. Germline V gives CDR1 MNHEY, CDR2 SMNVEV (reference sequence). CDR3: CASSLSSGAPQHF. CDR3 bases: TGTGCCAGCAGTTTATCCTCTGGGGCGCCCCAGCATTTT.

This clonotype was recorded many times. One junction end does not reproduce the germline sequence, and a read error may be involved. The chain employs TRBV4-3 and TRBJ1-5; tentative D call: TRBD1 (6 bases). The CDR3 has 15 amino acids. Germline-derived CDR1 and CDR2 are LGHNA and YSLEER. The CDR3 sequence: CASSREGGGDQPQHF. In nucleotides, the CDR3 is TGTGCCAGCAGCCGTGAGGGGGGAGGCGATCAGCCCCAGCATTTT.

A note on this clonotype: The junction shows a germline mismatch at one end, possibly a read error. The V call is TRBV20-1, the J call TRBJ2-3; TRBD2 agrees at 8 bases. The CDR3 spans 15 residues. Germline CDR1 reads DFQATT; CDR2 reads SNEGSKA (reference sequence). The CDR3 sequence is CSAAGLGRATDMQYF. For the CDR3, the DNA is TGCAGTGCTGCGGGGCTCGGGAGGGCCACAGATATGCAGTATTTT.

At least ten counts were recorded for this clonotype. The CDR3 loop reads CASSLAFRATTNTEAFF. The CDR3 DNA reads as TGTGCCAGCAGCTTAGCTTTCAGGGCGACGACGAACACTGAAGCTTTCTTT. V and J are TRBV7-9 and TRBJ1-1, with a weak D call TRBD1 (5 bases). Germline-derived CDR1 and CDR2 are SEHNR and FQNEAQ (reference sequence). This CDR3 contains 17 residues. Trimming removed 0 bases from V and 1 base from J, with 15 bases in between.

J is TRBJ2-1 and V is TRBV6-2 or TRBV6-3, with a tentative D call TRBD2 (6 bases). Trimming removed 2 bases from V and 8 bases from J, with 22 bases in between. Germline V gene sequence: CDR1 MNHEY, CDR2 SVGEGT. The CDR3 is 17 residues long. In DNA form, the CDR3 reads TGTGCCAGCAGTTACCGCTTGGGGGGAGGAGATAGGGATGAGCAGTTCTTC. Translation: CASSYRLGGGDRDEQFF.

This clonotype was recorded at least ten times. The chain employs TRBV11-2 and TRBJ1-1; D unclear. Trimming took 5 bases from V and 3 from J, leaving 13 bases between them. This CDR3 region has 14 residues. Germline V gene data show CDR1 as SGHAT and CDR2 as FQNNGV. CDR3 bases: TGTGCCAGCAGCACAGACGGGAGCTACACTGAAGCTTTCTTT. Residues: CASSTDGSYTEAFF.

The table lists this clonotype with many counts. J is TRBJ1-2 and V is TRBV6-5; D is undetermined. The CDR3 is 12 residues long. CDR1 and CDR2 from the germline V gene are MNHEY and SVGAGI. V was shortened by 2 bases and J by 4 bases, with 5 bases between the two germline ends. The CDR3 protein is CASSYPLYGYTF. CDR3 DNA sequence: TGTGCCAGCAGTTACCCTCTCTATGGCTACACCTTC.

This clonotype was observed a few times. This chain connects TRBV5-1 to TRBJ2-2, with TRBD1 matching over 8 bases. The CDR3 contains 19 residues. CDR1 SGHRS and CDR2 YFSETQ come from the germline V gene. V gave up 2 bases and J gave up 3 bases; unmatched junction bases: 15. Here the CDR3 DNA reads TGCGCCAGCAGCTTTCTTTTGGCAGGGGGCTCAACCTACACCGGGGAGCTGTTTTTT. Its protein product is CASSFLLAGGSTYTGELFF.